What follows describes a single TCR beta chain. Patients at the Seattle site were enrolled during active infection and followed longitudinally. The sample is drawn from a study of blood T cell repertoires in COVID-19. Study details: Material from acute and convalescent COVID-19 was sourced from the United States, Italy and Spain. The cDNA or gDNA used as material had been derived from T cells, B-cell-depleted T cells, or PBMCs.

In the source study's methods: Reference gene primers were amplified, and this amplification served to estimate nucleated cell counts. The method was immunoSEQ multiplex PCR; TCRdb's version includes in-frame clones alone and lacks a portion of them. From that table come the V and J calls and clone size; the DNA was used to work out D and trimming. The table has fewer than 350,000 clones, roughly 90% seen once; the top ten hold 3.9%. Germline loops: CDR1 LNHNV, CDR2 YYDKDF (reference sequence). The V and J ends lost 5 bases and 0 bases, in that order; junction bases with no gene match: 7. The CDR3 extends over 16 amino acids.

Sequencing was carried out using peripheral blood. This TCR was recovered from a woman in her fifties or sixties with COVID-19, enrolled during active disease. The chain is built from TRBV15 and TRBJ1-5; 7 bases are a match to TRBD1. CDR3 region: CATSHGTGDSNQPQHF. The CDR3 DNA follows: TGTGCCACCAGCCACGGAACAGGGGATAGCAATCAGCCCCAGCATTTT.